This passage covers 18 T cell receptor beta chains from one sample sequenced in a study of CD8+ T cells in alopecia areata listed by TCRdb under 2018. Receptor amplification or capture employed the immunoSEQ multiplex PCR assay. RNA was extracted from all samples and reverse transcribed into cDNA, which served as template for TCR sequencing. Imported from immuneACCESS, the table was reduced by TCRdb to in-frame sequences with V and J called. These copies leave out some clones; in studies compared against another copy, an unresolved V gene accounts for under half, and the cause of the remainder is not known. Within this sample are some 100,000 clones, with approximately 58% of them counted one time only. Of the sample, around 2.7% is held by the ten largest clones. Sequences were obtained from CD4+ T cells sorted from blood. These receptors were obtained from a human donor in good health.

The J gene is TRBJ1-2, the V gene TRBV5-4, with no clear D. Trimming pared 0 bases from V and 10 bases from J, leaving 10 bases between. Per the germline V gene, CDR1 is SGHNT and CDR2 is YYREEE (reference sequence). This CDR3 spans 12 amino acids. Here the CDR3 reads CASSLGAGNYTF. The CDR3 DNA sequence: TGTGCCAGCAGCTTGGGGGCGGGAAACTACACCTTC.

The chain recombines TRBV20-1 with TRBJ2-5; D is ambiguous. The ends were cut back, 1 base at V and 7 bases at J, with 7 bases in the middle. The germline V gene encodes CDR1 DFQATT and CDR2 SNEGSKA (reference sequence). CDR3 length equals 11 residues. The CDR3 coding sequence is TGCAGTGCTAGAGTCCCTGGGACCCAGTACTTC. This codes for CSARVPGTQYF.

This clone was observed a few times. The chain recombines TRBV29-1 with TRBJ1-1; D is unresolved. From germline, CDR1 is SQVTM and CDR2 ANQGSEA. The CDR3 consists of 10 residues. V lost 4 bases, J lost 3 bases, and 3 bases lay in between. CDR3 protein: CSVADTEAFF. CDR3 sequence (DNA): TGCAGCGTTGCGGACACTGAAGCTTTCTTT.

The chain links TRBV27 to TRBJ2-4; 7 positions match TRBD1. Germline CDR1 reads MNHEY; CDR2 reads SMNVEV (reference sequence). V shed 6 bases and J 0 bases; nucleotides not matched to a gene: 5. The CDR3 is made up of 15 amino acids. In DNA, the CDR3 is TGTGCCAGCAGGGACAGGCTTCTAGCCAAAAACATTCAGTACTTC. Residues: CASRDRLLAKNIQYF.

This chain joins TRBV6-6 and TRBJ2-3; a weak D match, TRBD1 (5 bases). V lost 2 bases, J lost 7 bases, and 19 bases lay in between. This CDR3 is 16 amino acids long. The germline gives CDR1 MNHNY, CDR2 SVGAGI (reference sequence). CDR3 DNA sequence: TGTGCCAGCAGTTACGGTGGCAGGGTAGGGGCTTATACGCAGTATTTT. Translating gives CASSYGGRVGAYTQYF.

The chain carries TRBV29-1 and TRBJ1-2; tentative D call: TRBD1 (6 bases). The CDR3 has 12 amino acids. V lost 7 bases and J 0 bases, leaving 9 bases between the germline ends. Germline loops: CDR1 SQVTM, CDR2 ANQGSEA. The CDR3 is CSAGATNYGYTF. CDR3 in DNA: TGCAGCGCAGGGGCGACTAACTATGGCTACACCTTC.

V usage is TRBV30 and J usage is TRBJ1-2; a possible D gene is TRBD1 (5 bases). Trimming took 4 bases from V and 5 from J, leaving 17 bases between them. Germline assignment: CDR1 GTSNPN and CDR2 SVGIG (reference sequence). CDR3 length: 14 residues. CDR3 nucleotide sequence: TGTGCCTGGACCCCCGGGAAGGGACTTTATGGCTACACCTTC. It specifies CAWTPGKGLYGYTF.

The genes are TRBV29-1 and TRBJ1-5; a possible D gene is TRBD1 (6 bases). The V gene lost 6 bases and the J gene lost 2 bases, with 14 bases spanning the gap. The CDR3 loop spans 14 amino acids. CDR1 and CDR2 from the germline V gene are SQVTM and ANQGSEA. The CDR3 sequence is CSVKGDTGNQPQHF. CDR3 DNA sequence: TGCAGCGTAAAAGGGGACACTGGCAATCAGCCCCAGCATTTT.

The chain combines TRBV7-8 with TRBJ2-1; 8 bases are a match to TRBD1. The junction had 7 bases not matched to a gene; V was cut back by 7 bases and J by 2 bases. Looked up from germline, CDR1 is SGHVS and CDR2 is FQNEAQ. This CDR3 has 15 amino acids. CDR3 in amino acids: CASNKGTGTYNEQFF. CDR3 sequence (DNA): TGTGCCAGCAACAAGGGGACAGGTACCTACAATGAGCAGTTCTTC. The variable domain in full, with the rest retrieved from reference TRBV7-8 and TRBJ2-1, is GAGVSQSPRYKVAKRGQDVALRCDPISGHVSLFWYQQALGQGPEFLTYFQNEAQLDKSGLPSDRFFAERPEGSVSTLKIQRTQQEDSAVYLCASNKGTGTYNEQFFGPGTRLTVL.

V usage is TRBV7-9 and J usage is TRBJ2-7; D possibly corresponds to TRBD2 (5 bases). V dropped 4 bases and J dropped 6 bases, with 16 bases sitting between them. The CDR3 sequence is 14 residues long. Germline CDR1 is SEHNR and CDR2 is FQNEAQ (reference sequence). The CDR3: CASSSHGIAGEQYF. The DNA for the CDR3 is TGTGCCAGCAGCTCTCACGGGATCGCCGGCGAGCAGTACTTC.

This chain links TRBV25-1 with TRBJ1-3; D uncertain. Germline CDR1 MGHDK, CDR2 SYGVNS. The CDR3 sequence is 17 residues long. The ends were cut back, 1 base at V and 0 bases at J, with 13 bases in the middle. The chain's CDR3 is CASSELSGQASGNTIYF. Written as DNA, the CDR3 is TGTGCCAGCAGTGAATTATCTGGCCAGGCCTCTGGAAACACCATATATTTT. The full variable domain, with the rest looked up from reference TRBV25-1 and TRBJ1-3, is EADIYQTPRYLVIGTGKKITLECSQTMGHDKMYWYQQDPGMELHLIHYSYGVNSTEKGDLSSESTVSRIRTEHFPLTLESARPSHTSQYLCASSELSGQASGNTIYFGEGSWLTVV.

This CDR3 reads CASSQVPSGDQETQYF. CDR3 sequence (DNA): TGCGCCAGCAGCCAGGTTCCTAGCGGGGACCAAGAGACCCAGTACTTC. This chain connects TRBV4-1 to TRBJ2-5; TRBD2 matches at 9 bases. The CDR3 totals 16 residues. The V gene's germline CDR1 is MGHRA and CDR2 YSYEKL. Losses at the gene ends were 3 bases for V and 0 bases for J; bases not matched to a gene: 5.

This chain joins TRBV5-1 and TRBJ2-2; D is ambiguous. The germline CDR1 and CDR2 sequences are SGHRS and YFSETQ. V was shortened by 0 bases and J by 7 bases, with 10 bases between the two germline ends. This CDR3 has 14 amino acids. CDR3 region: CASSLDRADGELFF. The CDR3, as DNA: TGCGCCAGCAGCTTGGATCGGGCCGACGGGGAGCTGTTTTTT. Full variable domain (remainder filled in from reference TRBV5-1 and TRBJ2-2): KAGVTQTPRYLIKTRGQQVTLSCSPISGHRSVSWYQQTPGQGLQFLFEYFSETQRNKGNFPGRFSGRQFSNSRSEMNVSTLELGDSALYLCASSLDRADGELFFGEGSRLTVL.

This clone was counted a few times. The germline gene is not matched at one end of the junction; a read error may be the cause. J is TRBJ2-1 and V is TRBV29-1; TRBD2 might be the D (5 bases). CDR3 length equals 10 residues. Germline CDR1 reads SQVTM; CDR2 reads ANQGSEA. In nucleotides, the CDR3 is TGCAGCGTTCTGGGCCTACTAGAGGTCTTC. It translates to CSVLGLLEVF.

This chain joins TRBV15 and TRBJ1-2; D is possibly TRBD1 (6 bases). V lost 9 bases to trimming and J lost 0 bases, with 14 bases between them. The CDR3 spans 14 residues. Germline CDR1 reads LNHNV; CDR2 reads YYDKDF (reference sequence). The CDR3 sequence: CATAGQKPNYGYTF. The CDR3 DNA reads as TGTGCCACGGCGGGACAAAAGCCTAACTATGGCTACACCTTC. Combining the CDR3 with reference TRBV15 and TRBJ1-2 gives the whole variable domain DAMVIQNPRYQVTQFGKPVTLSCSQTLNHNVMYWYQQKSSQAPKLLFHYYDKDFNNEADTPDNFQSRRPNTSFCFLDIRSPGLGDTAMYLCATAGQKPNYGYTFGSGTRLTVV.

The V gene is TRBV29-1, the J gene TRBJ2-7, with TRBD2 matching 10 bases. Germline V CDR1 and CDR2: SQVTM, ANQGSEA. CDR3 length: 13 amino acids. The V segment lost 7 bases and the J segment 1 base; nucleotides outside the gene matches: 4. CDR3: CSARTSGSYEQYF. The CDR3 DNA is TGCAGCGCTCGGACTAGCGGTTCCTACGAGCAGTACTTC.

CDR3 nucleotides: TGTGCCAGCAGTTCCCCCCCAGGGGTGAGGAGCTCCTACGAGCAGTACTTC. This sequence encodes CASSSPPGVRSSYEQYF. The chain carries TRBV28 and TRBJ2-7; maybe TRBD1 (6 bases). Germline V CDR1 and CDR2: MDHEN, SYDVKM. V was cut by 4 bases and J by 0 bases, with 19 bases left in between. The CDR3 consists of 17 residues.

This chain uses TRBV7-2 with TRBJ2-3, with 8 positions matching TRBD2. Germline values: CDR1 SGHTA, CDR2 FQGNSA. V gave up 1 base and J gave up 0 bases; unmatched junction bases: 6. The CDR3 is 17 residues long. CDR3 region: CASSLGLAGYSTDTQYF. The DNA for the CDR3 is TGTGCCAGCAGCTTAGGTTTAGCGGGGTATAGCACAGATACGCAGTATTTT. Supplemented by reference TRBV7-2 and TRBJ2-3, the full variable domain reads GAGVSQSPSNKVTEKGKDVELRCDPISGHTALYWYRQSLGQGLEFLIYFQGNSAPDKSGLPSDRFSAERTGGSVSTLTIQRTQQEDSAVYLCASSLGLAGYSTDTQYFGPGTRLTVL.